This T cell receptor (beta chain) was identified in a study of T cell responses to AZD1222 COVID-19 vaccine. The CDR3 extends over 15 amino acids. V lost 3 bases to trimming and J lost 0 bases, with 11 bases between them. CDR1 is SGHDN and CDR2 is FVKESK in the germline V gene. The protocol was immunoSEQ multiplex PCR, while the TCRdb copy is restricted to in-frame clones and leaves out a portion. The repertoire holds tens of thousands of clones, about nine tenths seen once, with over 5.5% in the top ten. In the case of this clone: What it recognizes is unknown.

Overall study results and limits: No day 14 peak samples; only post-peak repertoires were characterized. Donor demographics were predominantly white British with a female majority; clonal diversity may be underestimated. Baseline seropositivity occurred in only a handful of AZD1222 recipients. Vaccine-associated CD4 TCRs spanned spike, dominant at 160-218 and 743-854.

The input for sequencing was peripheral blood, taken 28 days after the second dose of the MenACWY control vaccine. The TCR originated in an adult who received the MenACWY meningococcal vaccine as a control. The rearrangement joins TRBV14 to TRBJ1-1; D perhaps matches TRBD1 (5 bases). The CDR3 DNA follows: TGTGCCAGCAGCCAGGGGACTACAATGAACACTGAAGCTTTCTTT. Translating gives CASSQGTTMNTEAFF.